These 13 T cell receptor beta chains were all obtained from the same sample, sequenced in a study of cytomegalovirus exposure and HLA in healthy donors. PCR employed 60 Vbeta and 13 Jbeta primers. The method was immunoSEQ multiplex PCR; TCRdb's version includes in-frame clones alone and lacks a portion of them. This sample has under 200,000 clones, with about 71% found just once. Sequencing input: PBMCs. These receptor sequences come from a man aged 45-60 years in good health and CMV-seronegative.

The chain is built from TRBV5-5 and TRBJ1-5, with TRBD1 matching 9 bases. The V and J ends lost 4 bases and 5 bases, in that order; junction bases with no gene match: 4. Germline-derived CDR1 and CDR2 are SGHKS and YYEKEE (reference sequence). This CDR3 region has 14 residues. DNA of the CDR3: TGTGCCAGCAGCCATCGACAGGGGGATCAGCCCCAGCATTTT. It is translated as CASSHRQGDQPQHF.

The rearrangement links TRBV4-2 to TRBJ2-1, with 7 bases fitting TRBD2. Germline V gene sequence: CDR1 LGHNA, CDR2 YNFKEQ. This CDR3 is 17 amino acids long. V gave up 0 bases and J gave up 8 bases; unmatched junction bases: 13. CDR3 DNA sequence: TGTGCCAGCAGCCAAGACCTAGGGACTACCCCGTCAGATGAGCAGTTCTTC. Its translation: CASSQDLGTTPSDEQFF.

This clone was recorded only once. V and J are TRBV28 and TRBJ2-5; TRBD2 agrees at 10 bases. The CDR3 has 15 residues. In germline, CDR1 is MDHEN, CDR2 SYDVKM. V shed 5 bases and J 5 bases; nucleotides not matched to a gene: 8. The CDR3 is CASSRERGGRETQYF. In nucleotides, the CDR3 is TGTGCCAGCAGTAGAGAGCGGGGGGGCCGGGAGACCCAGTACTTC. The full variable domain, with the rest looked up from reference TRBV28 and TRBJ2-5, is DVKVTQSSRYLVKRTGEKVFLECVQDMDHENMFWYRQDPGLGLRLIYFSYDVKMKEKGDIPEGYSVSREKKERFSLILESASTNQTSMYLCASSRERGGRETQYFGPGTRLLVL.

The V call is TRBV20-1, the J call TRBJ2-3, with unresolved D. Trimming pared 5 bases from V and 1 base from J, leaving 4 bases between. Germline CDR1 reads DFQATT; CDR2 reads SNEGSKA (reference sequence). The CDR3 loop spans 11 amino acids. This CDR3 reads CSALGTDTQYF. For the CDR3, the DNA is TGCAGTGCTCTTGGCACAGATACGCAGTATTTT.

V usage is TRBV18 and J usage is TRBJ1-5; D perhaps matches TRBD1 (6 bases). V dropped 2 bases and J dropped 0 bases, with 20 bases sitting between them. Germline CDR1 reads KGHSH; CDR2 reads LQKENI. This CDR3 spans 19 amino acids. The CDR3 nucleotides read TGTGCCAGCTCACCATCTGCCTGGACAGACCTTTATAGCAATCAGCCCCAGCATTTT. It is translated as CASSPSAWTDLYSNQPQHF.

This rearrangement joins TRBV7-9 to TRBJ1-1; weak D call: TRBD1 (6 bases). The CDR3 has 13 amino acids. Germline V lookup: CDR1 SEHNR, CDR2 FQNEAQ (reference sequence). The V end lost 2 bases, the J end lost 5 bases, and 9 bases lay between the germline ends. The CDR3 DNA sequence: TGTGCCAGCAGCTTAAGCACAGGGACTGAAGCTTTCTTT. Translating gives CASSLSTGTEAFF.

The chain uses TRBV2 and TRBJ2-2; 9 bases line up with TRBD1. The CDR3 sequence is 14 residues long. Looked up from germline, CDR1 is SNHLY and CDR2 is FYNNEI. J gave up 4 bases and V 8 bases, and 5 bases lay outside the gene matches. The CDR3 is CASGTGGTTGELFF. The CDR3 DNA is TGTGCCAGCGGCACAGGGGGCACCACCGGGGAGCTGTTTTTT.

The CDR3 nucleotides read TGTGCCAGCAGTGTAGGGGTTTATAATTCACCCCTCCACTTT. Translating gives CASSVGVYNSPLHF. This rearrangement joins TRBV2 to TRBJ1-6, with D tentatively TRBD1 (5 bases). This CDR3 contains 14 residues. V lost 4 bases to trimming and J lost 4 bases, with 8 bases between them. CDR1 and CDR2 (germline): SNHLY, FYNNEI.

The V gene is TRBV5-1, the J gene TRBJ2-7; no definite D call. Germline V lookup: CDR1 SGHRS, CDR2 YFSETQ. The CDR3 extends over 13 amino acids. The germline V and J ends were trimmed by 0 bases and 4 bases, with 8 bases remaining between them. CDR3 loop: CASSLGALYEQYF. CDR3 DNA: TGCGCCAGCAGCTTGGGGGCTTTGTACGAGCAGTACTTC.

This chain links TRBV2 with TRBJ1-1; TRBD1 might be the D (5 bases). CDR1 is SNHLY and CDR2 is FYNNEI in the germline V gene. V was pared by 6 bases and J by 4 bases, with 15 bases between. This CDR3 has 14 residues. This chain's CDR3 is CASRELRGSTEAFF. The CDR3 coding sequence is TGTGCCAGCAGAGAACTTAGGGGTAGCACTGAAGCTTTCTTT. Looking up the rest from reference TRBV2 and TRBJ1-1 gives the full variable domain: EPEVTQTPSHQVTQMGQEVILRCVPISNHLYFYWYRQILGQKVEFLVSFYNNEISEKSEIFDDQFSVERPDGSNFTLKIRSTKLEDSAMYFCASRELRGSTEAFFGQGTRLTVV.

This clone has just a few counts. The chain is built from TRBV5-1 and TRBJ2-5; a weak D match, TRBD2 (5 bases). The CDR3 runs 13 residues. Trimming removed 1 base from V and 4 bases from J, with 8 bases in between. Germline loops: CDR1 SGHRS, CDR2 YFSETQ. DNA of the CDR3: TGCGCCAGCAGCTTGAGTGGAGGAGAGACCCAGTACTTC. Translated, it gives CASSLSGGETQYF.

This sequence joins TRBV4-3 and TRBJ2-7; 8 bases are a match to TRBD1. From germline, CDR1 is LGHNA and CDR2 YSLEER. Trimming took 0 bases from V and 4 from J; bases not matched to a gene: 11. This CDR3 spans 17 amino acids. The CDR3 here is CASSQDRRGLLGYEQYF. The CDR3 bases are TGCGCCAGCAGCCAAGACCGCAGGGGGCTACTGGGGTACGAGCAGTACTTC.

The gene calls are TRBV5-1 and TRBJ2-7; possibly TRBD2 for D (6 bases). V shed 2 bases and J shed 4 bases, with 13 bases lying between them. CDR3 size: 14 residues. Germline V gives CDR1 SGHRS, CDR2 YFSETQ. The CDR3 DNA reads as TGCGCCAGCAGCTTCAGCGGGTTCCCTTACGAGCAGTACTTC. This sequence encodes CASSFSGFPYEQYF.